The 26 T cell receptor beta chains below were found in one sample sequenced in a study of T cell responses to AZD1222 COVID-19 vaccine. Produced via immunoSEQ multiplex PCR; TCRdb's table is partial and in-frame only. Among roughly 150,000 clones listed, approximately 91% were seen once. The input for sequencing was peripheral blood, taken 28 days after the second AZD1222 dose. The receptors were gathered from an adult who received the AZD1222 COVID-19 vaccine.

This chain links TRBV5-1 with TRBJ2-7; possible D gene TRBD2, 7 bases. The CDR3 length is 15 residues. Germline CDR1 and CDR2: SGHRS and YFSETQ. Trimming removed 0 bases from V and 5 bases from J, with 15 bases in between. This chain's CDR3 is CASSLATGGRDEQYF. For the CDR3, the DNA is TGCGCCAGCAGCTTGGCCACCGGGGGGCGCGACGAGCAGTACTTC.

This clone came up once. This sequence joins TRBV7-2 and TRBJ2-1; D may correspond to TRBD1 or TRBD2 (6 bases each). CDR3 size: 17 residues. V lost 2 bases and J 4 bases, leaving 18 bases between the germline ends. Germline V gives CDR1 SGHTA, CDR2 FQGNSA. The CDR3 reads CASSLRPRGAGYNEQFF. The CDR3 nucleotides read TGTGCCAGCAGCTTACGCCCCAGGGGCGCGGGGTACAATGAGCAGTTCTTC.

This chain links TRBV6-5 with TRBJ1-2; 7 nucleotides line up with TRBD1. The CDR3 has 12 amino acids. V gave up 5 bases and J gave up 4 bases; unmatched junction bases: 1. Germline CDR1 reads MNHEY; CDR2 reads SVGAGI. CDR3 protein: CASSRDSYGYTF. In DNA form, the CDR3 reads TGTGCCAGCAGTCGGGACAGCTATGGCTACACCTTC.

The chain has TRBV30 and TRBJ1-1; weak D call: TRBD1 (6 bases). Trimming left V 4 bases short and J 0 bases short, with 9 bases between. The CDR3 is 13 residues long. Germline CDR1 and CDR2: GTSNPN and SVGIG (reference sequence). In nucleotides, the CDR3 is TGTGCCTGGAATGGACAGATGAACACTGAAGCTTTCTTT. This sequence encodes CAWNGQMNTEAFF.

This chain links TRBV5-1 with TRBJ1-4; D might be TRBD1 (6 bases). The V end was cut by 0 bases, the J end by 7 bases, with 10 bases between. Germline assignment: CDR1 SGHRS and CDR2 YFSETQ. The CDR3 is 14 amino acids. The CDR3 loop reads CASSLAGDREKLFF. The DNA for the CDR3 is TGCGCCAGCAGCTTGGCAGGGGATCGTGAAAAACTGTTTTTT.

The CDR3 nucleotides are TGTGCCAGCAGCTTCAACAGCGGGAGGGCCGGGCAGTTCTTC. It specifies CASSFNSGRAGQFF. V gene TRBV7-8 combines with J gene TRBJ2-1, with TRBD2 matching 10 bases. The CDR3 is 14 amino acids. V lost 3 bases, J lost 12 bases, and 8 bases stayed unmatched. Germline assignment: CDR1 SGHVS and CDR2 FQNEAQ.

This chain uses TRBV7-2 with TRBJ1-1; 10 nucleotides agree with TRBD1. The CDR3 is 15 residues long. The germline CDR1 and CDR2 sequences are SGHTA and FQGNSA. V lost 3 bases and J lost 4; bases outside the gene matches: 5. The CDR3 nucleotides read TGTGCCAGCAGCTTGGATGGGACAGGGGCCACTGAAGCTTTCTTT. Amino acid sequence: CASSLDGTGATEAFF.

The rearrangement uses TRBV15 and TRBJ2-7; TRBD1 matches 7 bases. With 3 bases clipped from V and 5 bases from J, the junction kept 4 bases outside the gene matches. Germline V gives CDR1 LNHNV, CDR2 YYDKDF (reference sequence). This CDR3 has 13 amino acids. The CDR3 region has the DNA TGTGCCACCAGCAGTCTCAGGGGGAACGAGCAGTACTTC. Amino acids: CATSSLRGNEQYF.

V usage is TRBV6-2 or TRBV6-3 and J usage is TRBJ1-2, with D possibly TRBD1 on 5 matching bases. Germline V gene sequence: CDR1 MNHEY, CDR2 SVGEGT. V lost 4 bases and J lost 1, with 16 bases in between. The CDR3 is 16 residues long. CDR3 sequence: CASSSFGTADNYGYTF. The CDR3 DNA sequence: TGTGCCAGCAGTTCCTTCGGGACCGCAGATAACTATGGCTACACCTTC.

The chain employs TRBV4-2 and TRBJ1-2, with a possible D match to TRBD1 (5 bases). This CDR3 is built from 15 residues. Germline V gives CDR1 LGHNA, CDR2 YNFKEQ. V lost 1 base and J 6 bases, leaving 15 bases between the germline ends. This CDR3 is CASSQVGEGSNGYTF. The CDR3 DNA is TGTGCCAGCAGCCAAGTGGGGGAGGGTTCGAATGGCTACACCTTC.

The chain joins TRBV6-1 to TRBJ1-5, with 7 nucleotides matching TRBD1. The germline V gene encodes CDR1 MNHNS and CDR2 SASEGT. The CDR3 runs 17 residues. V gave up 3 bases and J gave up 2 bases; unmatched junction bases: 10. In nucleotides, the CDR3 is TGTGCCAGCAGTGATACGGGGTCCACAGGGGGCAATCAGCCCCAGCATTTT. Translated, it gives CASSDTGSTGGNQPQHF.

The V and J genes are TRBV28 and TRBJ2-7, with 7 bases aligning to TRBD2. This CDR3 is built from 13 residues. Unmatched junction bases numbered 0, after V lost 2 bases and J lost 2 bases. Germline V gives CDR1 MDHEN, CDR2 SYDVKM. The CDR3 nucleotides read TGTGCCAGCAGTTTAGCGGGAGCCTACGAGCAGTACTTC. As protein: CASSLAGAYEQYF. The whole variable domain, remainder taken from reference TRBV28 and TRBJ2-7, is DVKVTQSSRYLVKRTGEKVFLECVQDMDHENMFWYRQDPGLGLRLIYFSYDVKMKEKGDIPEGYSVSREKKERFSLILESASTNQTSMYLCASSLAGAYEQYFGPGTRLTVT.

This CDR3 reads CASSYSRQGDEQFF. CDR3 sequence (DNA): TGTGCCAGCAGTTACTCGAGACAGGGCGATGAGCAGTTCTTC. The V call is TRBV6-5, the J call TRBJ2-1; 7 nucleotides line up with TRBD1. The CDR3 loop spans 14 amino acids. Trimming at V came to 0 bases and at J to 8 bases, leaving 4 bases not matched to a gene. CDR1 and CDR2 (germline): MNHEY, SVGAGI.

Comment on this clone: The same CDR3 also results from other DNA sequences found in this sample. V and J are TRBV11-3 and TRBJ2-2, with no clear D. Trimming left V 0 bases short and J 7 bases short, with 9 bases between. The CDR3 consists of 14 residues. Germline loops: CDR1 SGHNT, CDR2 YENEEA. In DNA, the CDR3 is TGTGCCAGCAGCTTAGAAGGAGCAGGCGGGGAGCTGTTTTTT. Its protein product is CASSLEGAGGELFF.

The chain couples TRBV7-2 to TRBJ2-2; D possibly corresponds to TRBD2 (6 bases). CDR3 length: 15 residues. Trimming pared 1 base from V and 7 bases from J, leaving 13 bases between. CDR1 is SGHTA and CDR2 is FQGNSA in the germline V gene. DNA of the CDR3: TGTGCCAGCAGCTTAGATGCCGGGAGCCGCGGGGAGCTGTTTTTT. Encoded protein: CASSLDAGSRGELFF.

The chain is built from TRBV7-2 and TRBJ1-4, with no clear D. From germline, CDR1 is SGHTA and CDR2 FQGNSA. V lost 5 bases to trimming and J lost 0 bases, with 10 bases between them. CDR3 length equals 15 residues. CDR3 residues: CASSGSIATNEKLFF. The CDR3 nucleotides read TGTGCCAGCAGCGGATCAATTGCAACTAATGAAAAACTGTTTTTT.

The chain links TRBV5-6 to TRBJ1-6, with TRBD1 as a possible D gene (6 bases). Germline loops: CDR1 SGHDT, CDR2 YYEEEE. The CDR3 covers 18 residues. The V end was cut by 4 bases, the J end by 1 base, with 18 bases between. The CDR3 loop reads CASSPTGWGQSYNSPLHF. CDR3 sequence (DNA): TGTGCCAGCAGCCCCACGGGCTGGGGGCAGTCCTATAATTCACCCCTCCACTTT.

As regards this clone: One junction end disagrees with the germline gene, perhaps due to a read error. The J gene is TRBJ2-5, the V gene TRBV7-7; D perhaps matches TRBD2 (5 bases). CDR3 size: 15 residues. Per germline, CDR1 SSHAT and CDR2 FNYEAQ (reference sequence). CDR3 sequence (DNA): TGTGCTAGCAGCCAAACGCTACTAGGTGGGGAGACCCAGTACTTC. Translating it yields CASSQTLLGGETQYF. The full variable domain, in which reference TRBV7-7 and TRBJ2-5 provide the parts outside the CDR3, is GAGVSQSPRYKVTKRGQDVTLRCDPISSHATLYWYQQALGQGPEFLTYFNYEAQPDKSGLPSDRFSAERPEGSISTLTIQRTEQRDSAMYRCASSQTLLGGETQYFGPGTRLLVL.

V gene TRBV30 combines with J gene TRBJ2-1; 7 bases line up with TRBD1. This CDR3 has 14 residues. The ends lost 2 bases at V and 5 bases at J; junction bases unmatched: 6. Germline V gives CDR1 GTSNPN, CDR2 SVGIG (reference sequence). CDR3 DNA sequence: TGTGCCTGGAGTTCAGGACAGGTGAACAATGAGCAGTTCTTC. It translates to CAWSSGQVNNEQFF.

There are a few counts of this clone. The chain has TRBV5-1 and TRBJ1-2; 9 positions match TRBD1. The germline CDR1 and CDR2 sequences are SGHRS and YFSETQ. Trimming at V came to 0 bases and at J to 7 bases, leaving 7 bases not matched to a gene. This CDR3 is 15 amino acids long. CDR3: CASSLAGTGSFGYTF. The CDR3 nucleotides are TGCGCCAGCAGCTTGGCCGGGACAGGGAGCTTTGGCTACACCTTC.

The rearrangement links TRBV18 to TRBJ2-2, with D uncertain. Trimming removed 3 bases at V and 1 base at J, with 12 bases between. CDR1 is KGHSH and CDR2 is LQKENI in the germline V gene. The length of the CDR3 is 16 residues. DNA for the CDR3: TGTGCCAGCTCACCCCGCGTCTCGGGGAACACCGGGGAGCTGTTTTTT. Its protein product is CASSPRVSGNTGELFF.

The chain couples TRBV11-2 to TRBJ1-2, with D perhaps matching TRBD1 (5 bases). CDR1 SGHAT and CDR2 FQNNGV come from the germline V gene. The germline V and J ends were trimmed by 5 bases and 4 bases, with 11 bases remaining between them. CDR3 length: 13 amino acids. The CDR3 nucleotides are TGTGCCAGCAGCCAAAGACAGACCTATGGCTACACCTTC. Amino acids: CASSQRQTYGYTF.

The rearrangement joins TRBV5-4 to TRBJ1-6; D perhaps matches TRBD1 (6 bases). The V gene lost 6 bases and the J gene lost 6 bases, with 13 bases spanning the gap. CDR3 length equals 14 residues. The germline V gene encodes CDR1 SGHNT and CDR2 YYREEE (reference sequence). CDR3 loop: CASNAQGFNSPLHF. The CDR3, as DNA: TGTGCCAGCAACGCTCAGGGGTTTAATTCACCCCTCCACTTT.

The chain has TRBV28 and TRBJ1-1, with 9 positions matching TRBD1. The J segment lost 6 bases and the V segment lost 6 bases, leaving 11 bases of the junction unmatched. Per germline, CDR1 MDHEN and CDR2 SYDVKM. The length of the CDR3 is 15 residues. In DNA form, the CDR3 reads TGTGCCAGCAGACCTCTGGACAGGGGAGTTCCTGAAGCTTTCTTT. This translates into CASRPLDRGVPEAFF.

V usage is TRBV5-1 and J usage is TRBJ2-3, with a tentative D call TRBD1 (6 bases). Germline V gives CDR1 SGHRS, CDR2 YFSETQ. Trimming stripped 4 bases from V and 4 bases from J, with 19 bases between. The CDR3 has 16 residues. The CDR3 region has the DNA TGCGCCAGCAGCGCAGGGGTGGCAGGGTCGGCAGATACGCAGTATTTT. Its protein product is CASSAGVAGSADTQYF.

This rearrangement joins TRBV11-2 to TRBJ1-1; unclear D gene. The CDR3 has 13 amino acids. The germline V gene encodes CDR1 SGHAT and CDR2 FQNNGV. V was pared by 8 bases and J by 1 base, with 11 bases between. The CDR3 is CASGETPNTEAFF. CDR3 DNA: TGTGCCAGCGGTGAGACACCGAACACTGAAGCTTTCTTT.